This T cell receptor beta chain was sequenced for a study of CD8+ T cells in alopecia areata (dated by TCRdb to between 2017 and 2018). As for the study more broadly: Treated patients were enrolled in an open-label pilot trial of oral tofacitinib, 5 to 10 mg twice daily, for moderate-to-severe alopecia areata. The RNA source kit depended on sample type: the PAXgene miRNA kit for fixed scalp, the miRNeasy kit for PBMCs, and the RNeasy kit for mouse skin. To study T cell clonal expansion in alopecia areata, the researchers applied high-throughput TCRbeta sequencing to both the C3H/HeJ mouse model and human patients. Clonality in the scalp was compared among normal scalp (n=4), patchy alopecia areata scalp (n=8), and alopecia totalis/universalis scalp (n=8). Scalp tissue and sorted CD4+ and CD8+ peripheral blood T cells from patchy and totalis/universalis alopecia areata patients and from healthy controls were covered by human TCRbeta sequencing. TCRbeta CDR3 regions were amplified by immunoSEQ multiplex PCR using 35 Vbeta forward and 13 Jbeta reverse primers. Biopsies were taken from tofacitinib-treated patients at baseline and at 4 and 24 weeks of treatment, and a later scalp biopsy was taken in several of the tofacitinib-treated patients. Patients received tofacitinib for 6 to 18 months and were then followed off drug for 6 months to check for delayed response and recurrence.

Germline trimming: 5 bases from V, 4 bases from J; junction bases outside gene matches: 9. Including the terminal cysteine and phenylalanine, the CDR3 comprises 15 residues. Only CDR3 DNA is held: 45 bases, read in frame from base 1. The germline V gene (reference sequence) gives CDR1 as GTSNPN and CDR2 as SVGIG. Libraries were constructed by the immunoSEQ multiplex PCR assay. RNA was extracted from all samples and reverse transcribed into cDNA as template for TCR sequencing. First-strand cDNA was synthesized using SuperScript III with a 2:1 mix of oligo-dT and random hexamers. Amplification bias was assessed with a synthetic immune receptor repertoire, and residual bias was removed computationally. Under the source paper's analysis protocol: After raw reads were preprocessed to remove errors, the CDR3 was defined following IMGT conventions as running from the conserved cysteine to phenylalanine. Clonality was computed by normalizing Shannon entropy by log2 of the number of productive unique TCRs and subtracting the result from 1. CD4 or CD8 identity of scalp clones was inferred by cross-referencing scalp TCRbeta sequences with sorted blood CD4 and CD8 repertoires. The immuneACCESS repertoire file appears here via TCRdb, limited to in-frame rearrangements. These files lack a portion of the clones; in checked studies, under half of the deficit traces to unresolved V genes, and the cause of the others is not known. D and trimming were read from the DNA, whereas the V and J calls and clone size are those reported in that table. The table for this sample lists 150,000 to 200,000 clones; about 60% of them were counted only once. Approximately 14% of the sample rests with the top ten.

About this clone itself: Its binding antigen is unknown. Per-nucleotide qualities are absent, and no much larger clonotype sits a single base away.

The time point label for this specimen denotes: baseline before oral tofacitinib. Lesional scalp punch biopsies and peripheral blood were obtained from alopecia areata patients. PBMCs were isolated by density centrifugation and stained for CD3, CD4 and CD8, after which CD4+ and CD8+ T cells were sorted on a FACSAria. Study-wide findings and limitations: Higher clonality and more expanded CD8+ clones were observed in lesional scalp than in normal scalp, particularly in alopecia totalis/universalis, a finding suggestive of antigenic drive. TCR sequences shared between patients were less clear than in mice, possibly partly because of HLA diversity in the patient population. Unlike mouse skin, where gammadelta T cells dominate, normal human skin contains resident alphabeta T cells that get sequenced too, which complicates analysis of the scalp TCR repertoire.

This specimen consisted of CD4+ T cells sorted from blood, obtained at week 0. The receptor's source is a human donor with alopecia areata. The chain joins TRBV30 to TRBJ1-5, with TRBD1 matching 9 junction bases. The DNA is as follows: TGTGCCTGGGGGTACAAGGGGACAGGGAATCAGCCCCAGCATTTT. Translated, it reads CAWGYKGTGNQPQHF. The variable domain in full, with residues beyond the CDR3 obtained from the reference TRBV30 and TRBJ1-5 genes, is SQTIHQWPATLVQPVGSPLSLECTVEGTSNPNLYWYRQAAGRGLQLLFYSVGIGQISSEVPQNLSASRPQDRQFILSSKKLLLSDSGFYLCAWGYKGTGNQPQHFGDGTRLSIL.